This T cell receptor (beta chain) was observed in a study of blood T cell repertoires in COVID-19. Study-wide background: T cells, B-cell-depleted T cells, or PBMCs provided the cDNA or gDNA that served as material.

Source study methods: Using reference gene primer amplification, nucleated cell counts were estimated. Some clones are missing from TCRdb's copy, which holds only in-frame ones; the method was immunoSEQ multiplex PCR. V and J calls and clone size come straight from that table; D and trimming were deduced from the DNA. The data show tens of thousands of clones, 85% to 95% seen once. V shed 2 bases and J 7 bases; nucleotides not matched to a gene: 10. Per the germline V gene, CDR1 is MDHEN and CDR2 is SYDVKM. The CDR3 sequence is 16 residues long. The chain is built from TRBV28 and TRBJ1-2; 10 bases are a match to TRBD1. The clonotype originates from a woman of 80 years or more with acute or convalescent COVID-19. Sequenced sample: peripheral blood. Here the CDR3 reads CASSLGAGQGSFGYTF. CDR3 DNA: TGTGCCAGCAGTTTAGGGGCGGGACAGGGGAGCTTTGGCTACACCTTC.